Each of the 8 T cell receptor beta chains below was sequenced from the same sample in a study of graft-versus-host responses after intestinal transplantation. Data came from immunoSEQ multiplex PCR; TCRdb stores just in-frame clones and leaves some out. The data contain fewer than 85,000 clones, under 90% of them singletons. Their specific antigens are unknown. The sample here was unstimulated CD4+ T cells sorted from spleen or lymph node cells, taken before transplant. The receptors originated from a human donor who was the organ donor for an intestinal transplant.

The V and J genes are TRBV28 and TRBJ2-1; 13 positions agree with TRBD2. V dropped 6 bases and J dropped 2; count of bases not matched to a gene: 4. From germline, CDR1 is MDHEN and CDR2 SYDVKM. The CDR3 consists of 16 residues. The CDR3 loop reads CASRPGTSGAYNEQFF. As DNA, the CDR3 is TGTGCCAGCAGGCCCGGGACTAGCGGGGCCTACAATGAGCAGTTCTTC.

This chain connects TRBV5-6 to TRBJ1-4; 7 bases are a match to TRBD1. Per germline, CDR1 SGHDT and CDR2 YYEEEE. CDR3 length: 13 amino acids. V trimming: 4 bases; J trimming: 5 bases; junction bases outside the gene matches: 2. CDR3 amino acids: CASSKTGNEKLFF. CDR3 DNA: TGTGCCAGCAGCAAGACAGGGAATGAAAAACTGTTTTTT.

This clone appeared a few times. V usage is TRBV28 and J usage is TRBJ2-7, with TRBD1 as a possible D gene (6 bases). The CDR3 has 16 amino acids. Between the trimmed V and J ends, which lost 3 bases and 1 base, there was a span of 16 bases. Germline V gene lookup returns CDR1 MDHEN and CDR2 SYDVKM. The CDR3, as DNA: TGTGCCAGCAGTTTCCACGGGACAAGGGATTCCTACGAGCAGTACGTC. Translation gives CASSFHGTRDSYEQYV.

Only one count was recorded for this clone. The CDR3 loop reads CASSLVRGGEDTQYF. The CDR3 DNA sequence: TGTGCCAGCAGCTTGGTTCGGGGGGGAGAAGATACGCAGTATTTT. This sequence joins TRBV5-4 and TRBJ2-3; TRBD2 agrees at 8 bases. J gave up 5 bases and V 0 bases, and 5 bases lay outside the gene matches. There are 15 residues in the CDR3. Looked up from germline, CDR1 is SGHNT and CDR2 is YYREEE (reference sequence).

This rearrangement joins TRBV5-1 to TRBJ2-1, with D maybe TRBD2 (5 bases). The germline CDR1 and CDR2 sequences are SGHRS and YFSETQ. This CDR3 has 14 amino acids. The V end was cut by 5 bases, the J end by 0 bases, with 9 bases between. The CDR3 loop reads CASSLGSSYNEQFF. The CDR3 DNA follows: TGCGCCAGCAGTCTTGGGAGCTCCTACAATGAGCAGTTCTTC.

V is TRBV10-3 and J is TRBJ1-6; TRBD1 matches 9 bases. The CDR3 has 13 residues. The J segment lost 9 bases and the V segment lost 8 bases, leaving 5 bases of the junction unmatched. Germline values: CDR1 ENHRY, CDR2 SYGVKD. The CDR3 nucleotides are TGTGCCATCCGACAGGGGGATCCTTCACCCCTCCACTTT. It codes for CAIRQGDPSPLHF.

V and J are TRBV5-4 and TRBJ1-2, with 7 bases identical to TRBD1. The trim removed 5 bases at V and 7 bases at J, leaving 11 bases unmatched. This CDR3 contains 14 residues. Looked up from germline, CDR1 is SGHNT and CDR2 is YYREEE (reference sequence). The CDR3 bases are TGTGCCAGCAGAGACGGACAGGTGCTTGGTGGCTACACCTTC. This translates into CASRDGQVLGGYTF.

The gene calls are TRBV6-5 and TRBJ1-6, with D unresolved. Between the trimmed V and J ends, which lost 4 bases and 6 bases, there was a span of 13 bases. Germline V gene data show CDR1 as MNHEY and CDR2 as SVGAGI. The CDR3 sequence is 15 residues long. The CDR3 reads CASSFEGGVNSPLHF. The CDR3 nucleotides are TGTGCCAGCAGTTTTGAGGGTGGTGTTAATTCACCCCTCCACTTT.